These T cell receptor beta chains were read from a single sample in a study of blood T cell repertoires in COVID-19. Assay used: immunoSEQ multiplex PCR; TCRdb lists only in-frame clones, some missing. The sample records about 71,000 clones, 82% being singletons. Sequencing was done on a sample of peripheral blood. These receptors were collected from a woman aged 80 or over with acute or convalescent COVID-19. Each CDR3 is given with its conserved first and last residue. A D gene is named only where the DNA matches it firmly. Size is omitted from some rows. Given values are once, few, many or a class for expanded clones.

>-|TRBV19|-|TRBJ1-2
TGTGCCAGTAGTCCCCTCGGGGGCTATGGCTACACCTTC
CASSPLGGYGYTF
>once|TRBV7-6|-|TRBJ2-1
TGTGCCAGCAGCTTAACCCCCGGGGGGCTTCACTCCTACAATGAGCAGTTCTTC
CASSLTPGGLHSYNEQFF
>-|TRBV2|-|TRBJ2-1
TGTGCCAGCAGTTATCTCCGGGGAATCAATGAGCAGTTCTTC
CASSYLRGINEQFF
>-|TRBV5-6|-|TRBJ2-5
TGTGCCAGCAGCTTGGGCAGGGGACCAGAGACCCAGTACTTC
CASSLGRGPETQYF
>few|TRBV3-1/TRBV3-2|-|TRBJ2-7
TGTGCCAGCAGCCCTGGGAGCACCGAGCAGTACTTC
CASSPGSTEQYF
>-|TRBV11-2|-|TRBJ1-6
TGTGCCAGCAGCTTAGCCGACAGGAACTCACCCCTCCACTTT
CASSLADRNSPLHF
>once|TRBV6-2/TRBV6-3|-|TRBJ1-3
TGTGCCAGCAGTTACACAGCGGGGGCCTCTGGAAACACCATATATTTT
CASSYTAGASGNTIYF
>-|TRBV4-3|-|TRBJ1-5
TGCGCCAGCAGCCCATCGGCCAGGGGCTTGTGGCATCAGCCCCAGCATTTT
CASSPSARGLWHQPQHF
>few|TRBV7-9|TRBD2|TRBJ2-1
TGTGCCAGCAGCCCAAAGCCCCGACTAGCAGGGAATGAGCAGTTCTTC
CASSPKPRLAGNEQFF
>-|TRBV30|TRBD2|TRBJ2-7
TGTGCCTGGACTCCTAGGGGTTGGACTAGGTCCTACGAGCAGTACTTC
CAWTPRGWTRSYEQYF
>-|TRBV6-5|-|TRBJ2-7
TGTGCCAGCAGTTCCGGAGGGCGCTCAGAGCAGTACTTC
CASSSGGRSEQYF
>-|TRBV5-4|-|TRBJ2-3
TGTGCCAGCAGCTTAGACTGGACTGACACAGATACGCAGTATTTT
CASSLDWTDTDTQYF
>few|TRBV4-1|TRBD1|TRBJ1-1
TGCGCCAGCAGCCAGACAGGGTCCCGGAACACTGAAGCTTTCTTT
CASSQTGSRNTEAFF
>-|TRBV4-1|TRBD1|TRBJ2-4
TGCGCCAGCAGTCTGACAGGGGAAGCCAAAAACATTCAGTACTTC
CASSLTGEAKNIQYF
>-|TRBV2|-|TRBJ1-2
TGTGCCAGCAGTGAAGCAAGGACAGCTAATGGCTACACCTTC
CASSEARTANGYTF
>-|TRBV19|TRBD2|TRBJ2-1
TGTGCCAGTATCCAGGGACTATCAAATGAGCAGTTCTTC
CASIQGLSNEQFF
>once|TRBV16|TRBD2|TRBJ2-7
TGTGCCAGCAGCCACACTAGCGGGAGGGCCTACGAGCAGTACTTC
CASSHTSGRAYEQYF
>-|TRBV30|TRBD1|TRBJ1-1
TGTGCCTGTACAGGGGGTAGAGCTGAAGCTTTCTTT
CACTGGRAEAFF
>-|TRBV29-1|-|TRBJ1-1
TGCAGCGTTGAAGATCGGGGGGGCTTCACTGAAGCTTTCTTT
CSVEDRGGFTEAFF
>-|TRBV29-1|TRBD1|TRBJ2-1
TGCAGCGCCGGGACAGTGTTCTACAATGAGCAGTTCTTC
CSAGTVFYNEQFF
>-|TRBV7-2|TRBD1|TRBJ2-7
TGTGCCAGCAGCTCTTCTCGCAGGGGGCTTGAGCAGTACTTC
CASSSSRRGLEQYF
>-|TRBV10-2|-|TRBJ1-3
TGCGCCAGCAGTAAAAATGCGGGGTTCTCTGGAAACACCATATATTTT
CASSKNAGFSGNTIYF
>-|TRBV21-1|-|TRBJ1-1
TGTGCCAGCAGCAAAGTTTGGACAGGCGGCAATATCCCTGAAGCTTTCTTT
CASSKVWTGGNIPEAFF
>-|TRBV28|-|TRBJ1-1
TGTGCCAGCAGTACCCCAGTCGCTGAAGCTTTCTTT
CASSTPVAEAFF
>-|TRBV7-9|-|TRBJ2-5
TGTGCCAGCAGCGTACGACTCGAGCAAGAGACCCAGTACTTC
CASSVRLEQETQYF